Below, 26 T cell receptor beta chains from the same sample are listed, as sequenced in a study of T cell responses to AZD1222 COVID-19 vaccine listed by TCRdb under 2021. Receptor amplification or capture employed the immunoSEQ multiplex PCR assay. What TCRdb holds here is the immuneACCESS table cut down to in-frame rearrangements. Part of the clones is not present; checked against another copy, under half of the missing clones reflect an unresolved V gene, and the others are unexplained. The sample data list some 97,000 clones, and 80% to 95% of these were observed just once. The ten largest clonotypes hold more than 1.5% of the sample. The time point label corresponds to: baseline before first vaccination. This specimen was peripheral blood, taken on day 0 of AZD1222 vaccination. These receptors were obtained from an adult in good health.

In its sample, this clone is medium-sized (0.01 to 0.1%). The V and J genes are TRBV5-4 and TRBJ2-3, with 14 bases aligning to TRBD2. J gave up 3 bases and V 4 bases, and 7 bases lay outside the gene matches. The CDR3 is 17 amino acids. Germline V CDR1 and CDR2: SGHNT, YYREEE (reference sequence). The CDR3 reads CASSIRLAGGPTDTQYF. DNA of the CDR3: TGTGCCAGCAGCATAAGACTAGCGGGAGGGCCTACAGATACGCAGTATTTT.

The chain uses TRBV25-1 and TRBJ1-1, with D perhaps matching TRBD1 (6 bases). Deletions cut 4 bases from V and 11 bases from J, with 17 bases between. Looked up from germline, CDR1 is MGHDK and CDR2 is SYGVNS. This CDR3 contains 13 residues. The CDR3 loop reads CASSASKGVGAFF. CDR3 nucleotide sequence: TGTGCCAGCAGTGCATCTAAGGGGGTCGGGGCTTTCTTT. The variable domain in full, completed from reference TRBV25-1 and TRBJ1-1, reads EADIYQTPRYLVIGTGKKITLECSQTMGHDKMYWYQQDPGMELHLIHYSYGVNSTEKGDLSSESTVSRIRTEHFPLTLESARPSHTSQYLCASSASKGVGAFFGQGTRLTVV.

V gene TRBV4-2 combines with J gene TRBJ1-1; 9 nucleotides line up with TRBD1. The CDR3 is 14 amino acids. From germline, CDR1 is LGHNA and CDR2 YNFKEQ. The V and J ends lost 4 bases and 1 base, in that order; junction bases with no gene match: 1. CDR3 sequence reads: CASSRDRENTEAFF. CDR3 DNA sequence: TGTGCCAGCAGCCGGGACAGGGAGAACACTGAAGCTTTCTTT.

This clone was observed a few times. The rearrangement joins TRBV6-2 or TRBV6-3 to TRBJ2-7; 8 bases map to TRBD1. The germline CDR1 and CDR2 sequences are MNHEY and SVGEGT. V shed 6 bases, J shed 1 base, and the junction held 11 bases outside the gene matches. This CDR3 contains 16 residues. CDR3 loop: CASSPSQGARSYEQYF. CDR3 nucleotide sequence: TGTGCCAGCAGCCCTTCCCAGGGGGCTCGTTCCTACGAGCAGTACTTC.

The chain links TRBV6-1 to TRBJ2-7, with 7 bases identical to TRBD2. After removal of 11 bases from V and 0 bases from J, the junction contained 4 bases not matched to a gene. The CDR3 totals 12 residues. The germline V gene has CDR1 MNHNS and CDR2 SASEGT. CDR3 amino acids: CAGGGSSYEQYF. In DNA, the CDR3 is TGTGCCGGGGGGGGGAGCTCCTACGAGCAGTACTTC.

This clone was seen more than once but under ten times. The germline gene is not matched at one end of the junction; a read error may be the cause. The same CDR3 also results from other DNA sequences found in this sample. The CDR3 reads CASSSHQPQHF. CDR3 sequence (DNA): TGTGCCAGCAGTAGCCATCAGCCCCAGCATTTT. The gene calls are TRBV6-5 and TRBJ1-5, with D uncertain. Per the germline V gene, CDR1 is MNHEY and CDR2 is SVGAGI. The CDR3 spans 11 residues.

V usage is TRBV18 and J usage is TRBJ2-2; no definite D call. Germline values: CDR1 KGHSH, CDR2 LQKENI. The CDR3 consists of 15 residues. Trimming took off 1 base at V and 3 bases at J, with 9 bases between the two ends. DNA for the CDR3: TGTGCCAGCTCACCACGGGAATCGGACACCGGGGAGCTGTTTTTT. Encoded protein: CASSPRESDTGELFF.

This clone was seen a single time. V and J are TRBV6-1 and TRBJ1-3; a possible D gene is TRBD1 (5 bases). The CDR3 runs 15 residues. Between the trimmed V and J ends, which lost 0 bases and 2 bases, there was a span of 8 bases. The germline CDR1 and CDR2 sequences are MNHNS and SASEGT. The DNA for the CDR3 is TGTGCCAGCAGTGAAGCGGCGGGGGCTGGAAACACCATATATTTT. This translates into CASSEAAGAGNTIYF.

The rearrangement links TRBV6-5 to TRBJ2-3; no clear D. Germline CDR1 reads MNHEY; CDR2 reads SVGAGI. Between the trimmed V and J ends, which lost 7 bases and 1 base, there was a span of 15 bases. This CDR3 spans 15 amino acids. The DNA of the CDR3 is TGTGCCAGCACCATAACAGCTGGAGGCACAGATACGCAGTATTTT. This encodes CASTITAGGTDTQYF.

The chain uses TRBV10-3 and TRBJ1-5; D remains unclear. The CDR3 has 14 residues. Germline values: CDR1 ENHRY, CDR2 SYGVKD. V lost 5 bases and J lost 7, with 15 bases in between. The chain's CDR3 is CAISQPGIGQPQHF. In DNA form, the CDR3 reads TGTGCCATCAGTCAACCCGGGATTGGGCAGCCCCAGCATTTT.

The count of this clone is one. This chain links TRBV5-1 with TRBJ2-7, with TRBD1 as a possible D gene (6 bases). Per the germline V gene, CDR1 is SGHRS and CDR2 is YFSETQ. With 0 bases removed from V and 0 bases from J, the gap between germline ends came to 10 bases. This CDR3 has 15 amino acids. CDR3 sequence reads: CASSLAGTHSYEQYF. The CDR3 DNA reads as TGCGCCAGCAGCTTGGCGGGGACACACTCCTACGAGCAGTACTTC. The complete variable domain, with remaining parts taken from reference TRBV5-1 and TRBJ2-7, reads KAGVTQTPRYLIKTRGQQVTLSCSPISGHRSVSWYQQTPGQGLQFLFEYFSETQRNKGNFPGRFSGRQFSNSRSEMNVSTLELGDSALYLCASSLAGTHSYEQYFGPGTRLTVT.

This clone occurred once. The chain employs TRBV4-1 and TRBJ2-3; 8 bases line up with TRBD2. Germline values: CDR1 MGHRA, CDR2 YSYEKL. The trim removed 0 bases at V and 8 bases at J, leaving 7 bases unmatched. There are 15 residues in the CDR3. The CDR3 bases are TGCGCCAGCAGCCAAGAAAGACTAGCGTTCGCTACGCAGTATTTT. It codes for CASSQERLAFATQYF.

This chain joins TRBV5-1 and TRBJ1-1, with D maybe TRBD1 (5 bases). V shed 4 bases and J shed 3 bases, with 13 bases lying between them. CDR3 size: 14 residues. Germline lookup yields CDR1 SGHRS and CDR2 YFSETQ. The CDR3 DNA sequence: TGCGCCAGCAGCCAGGATCGAGGGGACACTGAAGCTTTCTTT. Protein product: CASSQDRGDTEAFF.

The chain is built from TRBV3-1 (or the pseudogene TRBV3-2) and TRBJ2-1, with 7 positions matching TRBD2. The V gene's germline CDR1 is LGHDT and CDR2 YNNKEL (reference sequence). After removal of 4 bases from V and 5 bases from J, the junction contained 5 bases not matched to a gene. The CDR3 has 14 residues. CDR3 nucleotides: TGTGCCAGCAGCCTCGGGACTAACCACAATGAGCAGTTCTTC. Protein product: CASSLGTNHNEQFF.

This clone has more than one count but fewer than ten. The chain recombines TRBV1 with TRBJ2-4; the table's D call of TRBD1 was not tested on the DNA. TRBV1 is noted as a pseudogene. The CDR3 spans 17 residues. DNA of the CDR3: TGCACCAGCAGCAGGGGCCGAGAAAAACTAGCCAAAAACATTCAGTACTTC. Translated, it gives CTSSRGREKLAKNIQYF.

This clone was seen at least ten times. The chain couples TRBV13 to TRBJ1-6; a weak D match, TRBD1 (6 bases). Germline CDR1 and CDR2: PRHDT and FYEKMQ (reference sequence). The germline V and J ends were trimmed by 6 bases and 1 base, with 10 bases remaining between them. CDR3 length: 15 residues. For the CDR3, the DNA is TGTGCCAGCAGAAAGGGGGTTTCCTATAATTCACCCCTCCACTTT. It translates to CASRKGVSYNSPLHF.

Written as DNA, the CDR3 is TGTGCCATCAGTGACCAAACAGGACTAGCGGGAGGGGGGCCGCAGTATTTT. It encodes CAISDQTGLAGGGPQYF. J is TRBJ2-3 and V is TRBV10-3; 15 bases match TRBD2. The CDR3 is 17 amino acids. J lost 10 bases, V lost 3 bases, and 11 bases had no gene match. Germline assignment: CDR1 ENHRY and CDR2 SYGVKD.

The chain has TRBV28 and TRBJ1-2, with D unresolved. The CDR3 consists of 15 residues. V was shortened by 7 bases and J by 1 base, with 16 bases between the two germline ends. Germline lookup yields CDR1 MDHEN and CDR2 SYDVKM. CDR3 DNA sequence: TGTGCCAGCAACACAAATGAGGCGGATAACTATGGCTACACCTTC. Translation gives CASNTNEADNYGYTF.

The chain is built from TRBV7-2 and TRBJ1-5; D might be TRBD1 (5 bases). Between the trimmed V and J ends, which lost 4 bases and 2 bases, there was a span of 12 bases. Per the germline V gene, CDR1 is SGHTA and CDR2 is FQGNSA. This CDR3 is 15 amino acids long. The CDR3 nucleotides are TGTGCCAGCAGCTCCACGGGGCGCGGCAATCAGCCCCAGCATTTT. Amino acids: CASSSTGRGNQPQHF.

The chain is built from TRBV19 and TRBJ1-5; TRBD1 agrees at 8 bases. With 7 bases clipped from V and 5 bases from J, the junction kept 7 bases outside the gene matches. From germline, CDR1 is LNHDA and CDR2 SQIVND (reference sequence). This CDR3 has 14 residues. CDR3 amino acids: CASIGQGAYQPQHF. Written as DNA, the CDR3 is TGTGCCAGTATTGGGCAGGGGGCGTATCAGCCCCAGCATTTT.

This chain uses TRBV11-1 with TRBJ2-5, with TRBD2 matching 7 bases. The CDR3 has 14 residues. The J segment lost 3 bases and the V segment lost 3 bases, leaving 4 bases of the junction unmatched. In germline, CDR1 is SGHAT, CDR2 FQDESV (reference sequence). This CDR3 is CASSLSREEETQYF. The CDR3, as DNA: TGTGCCAGCAGCTTGTCCCGGGAGGAAGAGACCCAGTACTTC. Full variable domain (remainder filled in from reference TRBV11-1 and TRBJ2-5): EAEVAQSPRYKITEKSQAVAFWCDPISGHATLYWYRQILGQGPELLVQFQDESVVDDSQLPKDRFSAERLKGVDSTLKIQPAELGDSAMYLCASSLSREEETQYFGPGTRLLVL.

This chain uses TRBV30 with TRBJ1-1, with 7 bases lining up with TRBD1. The CDR3 loop spans 14 amino acids. CDR1 and CDR2 (germline): GTSNPN, SVGIG (reference sequence). Trimming removed 1 base from V and 7 bases from J; junction bases left unmatched: 9. The CDR3 sequence: CAWSALTGSSEAFF. CDR3 bases: TGTGCCTGGAGTGCCCTGACAGGGTCCAGTGAAGCTTTCTTT.

CDR3 loop: CASTSRGRGYTF. The DNA of the CDR3 is TGTGCCAGCACTTCTCGGGGCCGTGGCTACACCTTC. The V and J genes are TRBV7-9 and TRBJ1-2, with a tentative D call TRBD1 (5 bases). Trimming cost V 7 bases and J 7 bases, with 13 bases left between them. Germline V gene lookup returns CDR1 SEHNR and CDR2 FQNEAQ (reference sequence). This CDR3 has 12 residues.

The chain joins TRBV2 to TRBJ2-7, with 9 bases aligning to TRBD1. V dropped 7 bases and J dropped 6; count of bases not matched to a gene: 10. This CDR3 contains 14 residues. Germline CDR1 SNHLY, CDR2 FYNNEI. The CDR3 is CASTHTGGNAEQYF. CDR3 bases: TGTGCCAGCACTCATACAGGGGGCAATGCCGAGCAGTACTTC. Full variable domain (missing parts from reference TRBV2 and TRBJ2-7): EPEVTQTPSHQVTQMGQEVILRCVPISNHLYFYWYRQILGQKVEFLVSFYNNEISEKSEIFDDQFSVERPDGSNFTLKIRSTKLEDSAMYFCASTHTGGNAEQYFGPGTRLTVT.

The V call is TRBV27, the J call TRBJ1-1; 11 bases are shared with TRBD1. The CDR3 sequence is 15 residues long. V dropped 5 bases and J dropped 5; count of bases not matched to a gene: 7. Germline loops: CDR1 MNHEY, CDR2 SMNVEV (reference sequence). The CDR3 nucleotides read TGTGCCAGCAGTCCGATGGGACAGGGGGGAACTGAAGCTTTCTTT. Protein sequence: CASSPMGQGGTEAFF.

V usage is TRBV6-1 and J usage is TRBJ1-5; TRBD1 matches at 7 bases. CDR1 MNHNS and CDR2 SASEGT come from the germline V gene. The CDR3 consists of 16 residues. Trimming removed 2 bases from V and 0 bases from J; junction bases left unmatched: 4. The CDR3 DNA reads as TGTGCCAGCAGTGAAAGGACAGGATATAGCAATCAGCCCCAGCATTTT. Amino acids: CASSERTGYSNQPQHF.